Below are 20 T cell receptor beta chains sequenced from a single sample in a study of CXCR4 blockade with PD-1 therapy in pancreatic cancer. Here immunoSEQ multiplex PCR was the method, and the copy in TCRdb shows in-frame clones only, minus some. The sample includes under 5,500 clones, roughly half seen only once; the top ten take 6.6%. The sample comprised tumor tissue. Receptors originate from a human donor with pancreatic ductal adenocarcinoma.

This clone has just a few counts. The chain recombines TRBV29-1 with TRBJ2-3; 11 bases align to TRBD2. The CDR3 totals 17 residues. V was pared by 4 bases and J by 4 bases, with 13 bases of the junction left unmatched. Germline lookup yields CDR1 SQVTM and CDR2 ANQGSEA. The CDR3 is CSVVGTLAGDRPDTQYF. CDR3 DNA sequence: TGCAGCGTTGTGGGGACACTAGCGGGAGATAGACCAGATACGCAGTATTTT.

The chain couples TRBV9 to TRBJ2-1; D is undetermined. CDR1 is SGDLS and CDR2 is YYNGEE in the germline V gene. The CDR3 consists of 12 residues. The V gene lost 0 bases and the J gene lost 8 bases, with 6 bases spanning the gap. CDR3 protein: CASSVGAYEQFF. The CDR3 nucleotides read TGTGCCAGCAGCGTAGGGGCCTATGAGCAGTTCTTC.

This clone appeared once. The chain joins TRBV1 to TRBJ2-1. TRBV1 is a known pseudogene. CDR3 length equals 13 residues. The CDR3 nucleotides read TGCGCCAGCAGCCAAGATTTATGGTGGGAGCAGTTCTTC. Translating it yields CASSQDLWWEQFF.

This clone occurred once. The V and J genes are TRBV19 and TRBJ2-5; perhaps D is TRBD1 or TRBD2 (5 bases each). Germline CDR1 reads LNHDA; CDR2 reads SQIVND (reference sequence). Trimming pared 1 base from V and 0 bases from J, leaving 9 bases between. The CDR3 is 15 amino acids. The CDR3 region has the DNA TGTGCCAGTAGTATAGCTTCGGGGCACCAAGAGACCCAGTACTTC. Amino acid sequence: CASSIASGHQETQYF.

This clone was counted only a few times. The rearrangement links TRBV11-3 to TRBJ1-1; TRBD1 is a possible D gene (6 bases). CDR1 SGHNT and CDR2 YENEEA come from the germline V gene. V was shortened by 3 bases and J by 10 bases, with 18 bases between the two germline ends. The CDR3 is 14 residues long. The CDR3 nucleotides are TGTGCCAGCAGCTTGGCGGGGGGCGCAGGGGTAGCTTTCTTT. It yields the protein CASSLAGGAGVAFF.

The chain couples TRBV18 to TRBJ2-3, with D hard to call. CDR3 length: 13 amino acids. Germline CDR1 is KGHSH and CDR2 is LQKENI. V lost 3 bases to trimming and J lost 5 bases, with 9 bases between them. The CDR3 DNA reads as TGTGCCAGCTCACCCCCCCAACTAGATACGCAGTATTTT. The encoded protein is CASSPPQLDTQYF.

This clone appeared once. The chain's CDR3 is CASSWTELDGELFF. Here the CDR3 DNA reads TGCGCCAGCAGCTGGACAGAGTTGGACGGGGAGCTGTTTTTT. This chain links TRBV5-1 with TRBJ2-2; tentative D call: TRBD1 (6 bases). Per the germline V gene, CDR1 is SGHRS and CDR2 is YFSETQ. The V end lost 3 bases, the J end lost 7 bases, and 13 bases lay between the germline ends. CDR3 length equals 14 residues.

This clone was counted a few times. This chain joins TRBV11-3 and TRBJ2-3, with D possibly matching TRBD1 (7 bases). V was trimmed by 3 bases and J by 4 bases, leaving 14 bases between them. Per the germline V gene, CDR1 is SGHNT and CDR2 is YENEEA. This CDR3 has 15 residues. CDR3 in DNA: TGTGCCAGCAGCTTTGGGCAGGGGGGATCAGATACGCAGTATTTT. This encodes CASSFGQGGSDTQYF.

J is TRBJ2-5 and V is TRBV19, with D perhaps being TRBD1 or TRBD2 (6 bases each). Germline V gene sequence: CDR1 LNHDA, CDR2 SQIVND (reference sequence). The V gene lost 5 bases and the J gene lost 4 bases, with 14 bases spanning the gap. The CDR3 has 14 amino acids. Here the CDR3 reads CASSRGLRSETQYF. The CDR3 bases are TGTGCCAGTAGTCGGGGGCTACGCTCAGAGACCCAGTACTTC.

This sequence joins TRBV19 and TRBJ1-1; TRBD1 matches at 7 bases. The length of the CDR3 is 17 residues. V lost 4 bases, J lost 0 bases, and 11 bases stayed unmatched. Germline values: CDR1 LNHDA, CDR2 SQIVND (reference sequence). CDR3 sequence (DNA): TGTGCCAGTAGTAACCCCGACTCCGGGACAGTGAACACTGAAGCTTTCTTT. As protein: CASSNPDSGTVNTEAFF.

This chain uses TRBV19 with TRBJ1-2; unclear D gene. Trimming took off 2 bases at V and 0 bases at J, with 10 bases between the two ends. Germline CDR1 and CDR2: LNHDA and SQIVND (reference sequence). CDR3 length equals 15 residues. The CDR3 is CASSIKSKPNYGYTF. CDR3 DNA: TGTGCCAGTAGTATAAAGAGTAAACCTAACTATGGCTACACCTTC. The full variable domain, rest sourced from reference TRBV19 and TRBJ1-2, is DGGITQSPKYLFRKEGQNVTLSCEQNLNHDAMYWYRQDPGQGLRLIYYSQIVNDFQKGDIAEGYSVSREKKESFPLTVTSAQKNPTAFYLCASSIKSKPNYGYTFGSGTRLTVV.

CDR3 in amino acids: CASSVEGAGETQYF. The CDR3 DNA follows: TGCGCCAGCAGCGTCGAAGGGGCCGGGGAGACCCAGTACTTC. The genes are TRBV5-1 and TRBJ2-5; D may be TRBD1 (5 bases). The germline gives CDR1 SGHRS, CDR2 YFSETQ. The CDR3 is 14 residues long. V dropped 4 bases and J dropped 5 bases, with 15 bases sitting between them.

A few counts support this clone. The chain couples TRBV28 to TRBJ1-5; possible D gene TRBD1, 6 bases. The CDR3 spans 17 residues. The germline gives CDR1 MDHEN, CDR2 SYDVKM. The V and J ends lost 1 base and 2 bases respectively, with 15 bases between them. The CDR3 coding sequence is TGTGCCAGCAGTTTATTTGCCCCGGGACAAGGCAATCAGCCCCAGCATTTT. It is translated as CASSLFAPGQGNQPQHF.

The chain employs TRBV18 and TRBJ2-1; 10 bases are a match to TRBD2. The V and J ends lost 6 bases and 9 bases, in that order; junction bases with no gene match: 14. This CDR3 has 16 amino acids. CDR1 is KGHSH, CDR2 LQKENI, per germline. The CDR3 sequence is CASSISLAGVGGEQFF. CDR3 nucleotide sequence: TGTGCCAGCTCGATTTCTCTAGCGGGAGTAGGGGGTGAGCAGTTCTTC.

The V and J genes are TRBV10-2 and TRBJ1-1; D is uncertain. Trimming took off 6 bases at V and 0 bases at J, with 8 bases between the two ends. Per germline, CDR1 WSHSY and CDR2 SAAADI. The CDR3 is 13 residues long. The CDR3 nucleotides read TGCGCCAGCAGCTCCGGACTGAACACTGAAGCTTTCTTT. Protein sequence: CASSSGLNTEAFF.

The V and J genes are TRBV19 and TRBJ2-7; 9 bases align to TRBD1. Germline CDR1 is LNHDA and CDR2 is SQIVND (reference sequence). There are 14 residues in the CDR3. Trimming removed 7 bases from V and 7 bases from J; junction bases left unmatched: 11. The CDR3 DNA is TGTGCCAGTACCATTGTAGGGACAGGGCTAGAGCAGTACTTC. As protein: CASTIVGTGLEQYF. Supplemented by reference TRBV19 and TRBJ2-7, the full variable domain reads DGGITQSPKYLFRKEGQNVTLSCEQNLNHDAMYWYRQDPGQGLRLIYYSQIVNDFQKGDIAEGYSVSREKKESFPLTVTSAQKNPTAFYLCASTIVGTGLEQYFGPGTRLTVT.

This chain connects TRBV7-6 to TRBJ1-3, with TRBD1 matching 9 bases. This CDR3 is 18 amino acids long. Trimming at V came to 1 base and at J to 0 bases, leaving 7 bases not matched to a gene. Germline CDR1 and CDR2: SGHVS and FNYEAQ. The CDR3 region is CASSLGRGQGLSGNTIYF. CDR3 nucleotide sequence: TGTGCCAGCAGCTTAGGTCGGGGACAGGGTCTCTCTGGAAACACCATATATTTT.

The V call is TRBV18, the J call TRBJ1-5; perhaps TRBD1 as D (5 bases). V dropped 6 bases and J dropped 4 bases, with 16 bases sitting between them. Germline-derived CDR1 and CDR2 are KGHSH and LQKENI. The CDR3 sequence is 15 residues long. The CDR3 nucleotides are TGTGCCAGCTCGCCGGGACCCGGGTCGAATCAGCCCCAGCATTTT. It is translated as CASSPGPGSNQPQHF. Supplemented by reference TRBV18 and TRBJ1-5, the full variable domain reads NAGVMQNPRHLVRRRGQEARLRCSPMKGHSHVYWYRQLPEEGLKFMVYLQKENIIDESGMPKERFSAEFPKEGPSILRIQQVVRGDSAAYFCASSPGPGSNQPQHFGDGTRLSIL.

This chain links TRBV19 with TRBJ1-2; no definite D call. The germline V and J ends were trimmed by 6 bases and 4 bases, with 18 bases remaining between them. The germline CDR1 and CDR2 sequences are LNHDA and SQIVND (reference sequence). The CDR3 totals 15 residues. In DNA, the CDR3 is TGTGCCAGTAGATCGGAGGGTCCCTCTCTCTATGGCTACACCTTC. Translating gives CASRSEGPSLYGYTF.

The chain carries TRBV18 and TRBJ2-3; maybe TRBD2 (5 bases). The V gene lost 3 bases and the J gene lost 6 bases, with 16 bases spanning the gap. The germline gives CDR1 KGHSH, CDR2 LQKENI. The CDR3 has 15 amino acids. The CDR3 is CASSPLTGWMDTQYF. The CDR3 DNA follows: TGTGCCAGCTCACCTTTAACGGGGTGGATGGATACGCAGTATTTT.